The 31 T cell receptor beta chains below were found in one sample sequenced in a study of T-cell memory formation after mild COVID-19. TCRdb reprocessed the 5' RACE reads with MiXCR, giving one entry per CDR3 protein. Of hundreds of thousands of distinct CDR3 sequences listed, 15% to 20% are singletons. Material: PBMCs or a T cell subset sorted from them (not recorded which). The receptors were sampled from a man aged 18 to 30 who had mild COVID-19 (a few samples of this study predate the infection). Cell type and time point are not known.

The genes are TRBV7-8 and TRBJ1-2; possible D gene TRBD1, 5 bases. The germline V gene encodes CDR1 SGHVS and CDR2 FQNEAQ. CDR3 length equals 14 residues. V lost 5 bases and J lost 2, with 12 bases in between. Written as DNA, the CDR3 is TGTGCCAGCAGCCGGGACGCGGGGAACTATGGCTACACCTTC. Translated: CASSRDAGNYGYTF.

The V call is TRBV7-2, the J call TRBJ1-5; unclear D gene. The CDR3 is 15 residues long. CDR1 and CDR2 from the germline V gene are SGHTA and FQGNSA. Trimming took 1 base from V and 6 from J, leaving 13 bases between them. The DNA of the CDR3 is TGTGCCAGCAGCTTAGATAAGGGCCCCGTTCAGCCCCAGCATTTT. This encodes CASSLDKGPVQPQHF. The full variable domain, rest sourced from reference TRBV7-2 and TRBJ1-5, is GAGVSQSPSNKVTEKGKDVELRCDPISGHTALYWYRQSLGQGLEFLIYFQGNSAPDKSGLPSDRFSAERTGGSVSTLTIQRTQQEDSAVYLCASSLDKGPVQPQHFGDGTRLSIL.

The V call is TRBV15, the J call TRBJ2-1; tentative D call: TRBD1 (6 bases). From germline, CDR1 is LNHNV and CDR2 YYDKDF (reference sequence). The CDR3 is made up of 15 amino acids. Trimming took off 1 base at V and 8 bases at J, with 15 bases between the two ends. The chain's CDR3 is CATSRAFRGKDEQFF. DNA for the CDR3: TGTGCCACCAGCAGAGCATTCAGGGGAAAGGATGAGCAGTTCTTC.

As regards this clonotype: The junction departs from germline at one end; a sequencing error may be responsible. The chain employs TRBV5-1 and TRBJ2-5, with D possibly being TRBD2 (6 bases). This CDR3 comprises 14 residues. Germline-derived CDR1 and CDR2 are SGHRS and YFSETQ. The CDR3 DNA reads as TGCGCCAGCAGCGAAGACAGCTCCCGGGAGACCAAGTACTTC. Amino acids: CASSEDSSRETKYF.

The chain uses TRBV5-1 and TRBJ1-2, with unresolved D. Trimming shortened V by 0 bases and J by 4 bases, and 10 bases separated the two germline ends. CDR1 is SGHRS, CDR2 YFSETQ, per germline. The CDR3 runs to 14 residues. CDR3 nucleotide sequence: TGCGCCAGCAGCTTGGTAGGTCGGCGCTATGGCTACACCTTC. Translation gives CASSLVGRRYGYTF. The full variable domain, its missing parts supplied by reference TRBV5-1 and TRBJ1-2, is KAGVTQTPRYLIKTRGQQVTLSCSPISGHRSVSWYQQTPGQGLQFLFEYFSETQRNKGNFPGRFSGRQFSNSRSEMNVSTLELGDSALYLCASSLVGRRYGYTFGSGTRLTVV.

The table lists this clonotype with a few counts. This chain links TRBV12-3 or TRBV12-4 with TRBJ1-5; TRBD1 matches at 7 bases. This CDR3 is built from 14 residues. Trimming removed 7 bases from V and 6 bases from J; junction bases left unmatched: 9. The CDR3 sequence is CASTVTGASQPQHF. CDR3 bases: TGTGCCAGCACGGTAACAGGGGCAAGTCAGCCCCAGCATTTT.

This chain's CDR3 is CASSDKGNIQYF. CDR3 coding DNA: TGCGCCAGCAGTGATAAAGGGAACATTCAGTACTTC. The chain couples TRBV10-2 to TRBJ2-4; D call uncertain. The germline gives CDR1 WSHSY, CDR2 SAAADI. Trimming cost V 3 bases and J 7 bases, with 7 bases left between them. The CDR3 sequence is 12 residues long.

This clonotype has just a few counts. This rearrangement joins TRBV7-2 to TRBJ2-5, with D tentatively TRBD1 (5 bases). Germline CDR1 and CDR2: SGHTA and FQGNSA. Trimming cost V 8 bases and J 7 bases, with 17 bases left between them. The CDR3 loop spans 13 amino acids. CDR3 bases: TGTGCCAGCGGATTCAGGGATTGGGTGACCCAGTACTTC. This translates into CASGFRDWVTQYF.

This clonotype has a count of ten or more. The chain uses TRBV10-3 and TRBJ2-1; 9 bases map to TRBD2. Trimming at V came to 9 bases and at J to 4 bases, leaving 4 bases not matched to a gene. The CDR3 consists of 13 residues. Germline assignment: CDR1 ENHRY and CDR2 SYGVKD. CDR3 residues: CAMSSGIYNEQFF. In nucleotides, the CDR3 is TGTGCCATGTCTAGCGGGATTTACAATGAGCAGTTCTTC.

This clonotype came up a few times. The rearrangement joins TRBV20-1 to TRBJ1-4; 7 nucleotides line up with TRBD1. Germline CDR1 and CDR2: DFQATT and SNEGSKA (reference sequence). The CDR3 runs 13 residues. The V segment lost 5 bases and the J segment 8 bases; nucleotides outside the gene matches: 8. CDR3 coding DNA: TGCAGTGCTGTACAGGGGATGAACGAAAAACTGTTTTTT. Residues: CSAVQGMNEKLFF.

Only a few counts were recorded for this clonotype. V gene TRBV29-1 combines with J gene TRBJ2-3; D is uncertain. Per the germline V gene, CDR1 is SQVTM and CDR2 is ANQGSEA. The length of the CDR3 is 13 residues. The V and J ends lost 4 bases and 0 bases respectively, with 8 bases between them. CDR3 sequence (DNA): TGCAGCGTTGGCCGTACTAGCACAGATACGCAGTATTTT. This encodes CSVGRTSTDTQYF.

The rearrangement links TRBV9 to TRBJ2-1, with TRBD1 identical over 7 bases. Trimming took 3 bases from V and 7 from J; bases not matched to a gene: 13. The CDR3 loop spans 16 amino acids. CDR1 SGDLS and CDR2 YYNGEE come from the germline V gene. CDR3 coding DNA: TGTGCCAGCAGCGAGGGCAGGTCAAGGGGGCAGAATGAGCAGTTCTTC. Translating it yields CASSEGRSRGQNEQFF.

The rearrangement joins TRBV29-1 to TRBJ2-7; unclear D gene. CDR3 length: 11 residues. Germline lookup yields CDR1 SQVTM and CDR2 ANQGSEA. Trimming stripped 6 bases from V and 1 base from J, with 7 bases between. CDR3 protein: CSVIESYEQYV. CDR3 in DNA: TGCAGCGTGATTGAGTCCTACGAGCAGTACGTC.

This clonotype appeared a few times. V usage is TRBV6-6 and J usage is TRBJ1-2, with TRBD1 as a possible D gene (6 bases). The CDR3 contains 15 residues. Germline lookup yields CDR1 MNHNY and CDR2 SVGAGI (reference sequence). V lost 4 bases and J lost 2, with 14 bases in between. The CDR3 sequence is CASSFTGLGNYGYTF. As DNA, the CDR3 is TGTGCCAGCAGTTTCACAGGGTTGGGAAACTATGGCTACACCTTC.

The chain couples TRBV7-8 to TRBJ2-7; TRBD2 might be the D (5 bases). The V and J ends lost 1 base and 6 bases respectively, with 10 bases between them. From germline, CDR1 is SGHVS and CDR2 FQNEAQ. CDR3 length: 13 residues. The CDR3 protein is CASSLGGFGEQYF. The CDR3 DNA follows: TGTGCCAGCAGCTTAGGCGGGTTCGGCGAGCAGTACTTC. Filled out from reference TRBV7-8 and TRBJ2-7, the complete variable domain reads GAGVSQSPRYKVAKRGQDVALRCDPISGHVSLFWYQQALGQGPEFLTYFQNEAQLDKSGLPSDRFFAERPEGSVSTLKIQRTQQEDSAVYLCASSLGGFGEQYFGPGTRLTVT.

This clonotype turned up a few times. V gene TRBV12-3 or TRBV12-4 combines with J gene TRBJ2-7, with no clear D. The CDR3 runs 13 residues. V was cut by 6 bases and J by 2 bases, with 11 bases left in between. CDR3 DNA sequence: TGTGCCAGCAGCAAAGGAGAAACCTACGAGCAGTACTTC. Translated, it gives CASSKGETYEQYF.

This rearrangement joins TRBV5-5 to TRBJ2-1; D call uncertain. Per germline, CDR1 SGHKS and CDR2 YYEKEE (reference sequence). This CDR3 has 15 residues. Between the trimmed V and J ends, which lost 0 bases and 0 bases, there was a span of 7 bases. The CDR3 protein is CASSLEVHSYNEQFF. The CDR3 nucleotides are TGTGCCAGCAGCTTGGAGGTTCACTCCTACAATGAGCAGTTCTTC.

The table lists this clonotype with a few counts. V usage is TRBV20-1 and J usage is TRBJ2-7; maybe TRBD1 (7 bases). The V gene's germline CDR1 is DFQATT and CDR2 SNEGSKA (reference sequence). The V gene lost 0 bases and the J gene lost 2 bases, with 14 bases spanning the gap. The CDR3 sequence is 15 residues long. Here the CDR3 DNA reads TGCAGTGCTAGAGATCCCGCAGGGGGGACCTACGAGCAGTACTTC. It yields the protein CSARDPAGGTYEQYF.

V and J are TRBV20-1 and TRBJ1-2, with D possibly being TRBD1 (5 bases). This CDR3 region has 16 residues. V was trimmed by 0 bases and J by 2 bases, leaving 16 bases between them. The germline V gene encodes CDR1 DFQATT and CDR2 SNEGSKA (reference sequence). This CDR3 reads CSARDLRRGTNYGYTF. The CDR3 coding sequence is TGCAGTGCTAGAGATCTCCGACGGGGGACCAACTATGGCTACACCTTC.

The chain employs TRBV30 and TRBJ2-3, with D possibly called TRBD1 or TRBD2 (5 bases each). Trimming pared 5 bases from V and 2 bases from J, leaving 11 bases between. In germline, CDR1 is GTSNPN, CDR2 SVGIG (reference sequence). The CDR3 is 13 amino acids. The CDR3 loop is CAWGDGSTDTQYF. The CDR3, as DNA: TGTGCCTGGGGGGACGGCTCCACAGATACGCAGTATTTT.

The chain uses TRBV7-6 and TRBJ2-7; D not certain. This CDR3 contains 14 residues. CDR1 and CDR2 from the germline V gene are SGHVS and FNYEAQ. V dropped 1 base and J dropped 6 bases, with 13 bases sitting between them. The chain's CDR3 is CASSLVVVSGEQYF. DNA of the CDR3: TGTGCCAGCAGCTTAGTAGTGGTCTCAGGCGAGCAGTACTTC.

A few counts support this clonotype. V usage is TRBV20-1 and J usage is TRBJ2-6; D unresolved. CDR1 and CDR2 (germline): DFQATT, SNEGSKA (reference sequence). The V and J ends lost 3 bases and 0 bases respectively, with 3 bases between them. This CDR3 is 13 amino acids long. CDR3 DNA: TGCAGTGCTAGCAGCTCTGGGGCCAACGTCCTGACTTTC. Amino acid sequence: CSASSSGANVLTF.

This clonotype was seen a handful of times. This chain connects TRBV12-3 or TRBV12-4 to TRBJ2-7; no clear D gene. This CDR3 is 14 amino acids long. V was shortened by 3 bases and J by 7 bases, with 16 bases between the two germline ends. The CDR3 is CASSFEPFRREQYF. The CDR3 DNA follows: TGTGCCAGCAGTTTCGAGCCCTTTCGGCGGGAGCAGTACTTC.

This clonotype was seen a few times. The rearrangement uses TRBV24-1 and TRBJ2-1, with unresolved D. Trimming took off 2 bases at V and 3 bases at J, with 10 bases between the two ends. The germline V gene has CDR1 KGHDR and CDR2 SFDVKD. This CDR3 has 15 residues. The CDR3 DNA reads TGTGCCACCAGTGATTCAAGGGTACACTACAATGAGCAGTTCTTC. Protein sequence: CATSDSRVHYNEQFF.

This clonotype has ten or more counts. The CDR3 nucleotides read TGTGCCAGCCGCAGACAGGGGACGGGAGGAGAGACCCAGTACTTC. Its protein product is CASRRQGTGGETQYF. The J gene is TRBJ2-5, the V gene TRBV12-3 or TRBV12-4; a possible D gene is TRBD1 (8 bases). Trimming took 8 bases from V and 4 from J, leaving 20 bases between them. The CDR3 loop spans 15 amino acids.

This clonotype has a count of ten or more. The chain couples TRBV7-2 to TRBJ2-1, with 13 nucleotides matching TRBD2. The V segment lost 5 bases and the J segment 6 bases; nucleotides outside the gene matches: 4. The CDR3 runs 15 residues. CDR1 and CDR2 from the germline V gene are SGHTA and FQGNSA. CDR3 sequence reads: CASSPGLAGANEQFF. In DNA form, the CDR3 reads TGTGCCAGCAGCCCCGGACTAGCGGGGGCCAATGAGCAGTTCTTC.

V usage is TRBV18 and J usage is TRBJ1-6, with D possibly matching TRBD1 (5 bases). The CDR3 has 15 amino acids. Germline V gives CDR1 KGHSH, CDR2 LQKENI. Trimming stripped 4 bases from V and 5 bases from J, with 12 bases between. The CDR3 region is CASSLVGGNNSPLHF. The CDR3 DNA reads TGTGCCAGCTCACTTGTCGGGGGGAATAATTCACCCCTCCACTTT.

This clonotype was seen a few times. The rearrangement uses TRBV2 and TRBJ2-7; no definite D call. This CDR3 is built from 12 residues. Trimming pared 3 bases from V and 2 bases from J, leaving 5 bases between. CDR1 and CDR2 from the germline V gene are SNHLY and FYNNEI. The CDR3 DNA reads TGTGCCAGCAGTGAGTCAGCCTACGAGCAGTACTTC. It is translated as CASSESAYEQYF. Full variable domain (missing parts from reference TRBV2 and TRBJ2-7): EPEVTQTPSHQVTQMGQEVILRCVPISNHLYFYWYRQILGQKVEFLVSFYNNEISEKSEIFDDQFSVERPDGSNFTLKIRSTKLEDSAMYFCASSESAYEQYFGPGTRLTVT.

To note about this clonotype: The conserved final phenylalanine or tryptophan is absent from the CDR3, which likely points to a read error. The rearrangement joins TRBV27 to TRBJ2-7, with 7 bases identical to TRBD1. There are 16 residues in the CDR3. CDR1 MNHEY and CDR2 SMNVEV come from the germline V gene (reference sequence). The trim removed 5 bases at V and 4 bases at J, leaving 14 bases unmatched. The CDR3 DNA is TGTGCCAGCAGTCCCCTTACAGGGGTTAGAGTTTACGAGCAGTACTTA. Its translation: CASSPLTGVRVYEQYL.

V usage is TRBV6-5 and J usage is TRBJ1-2, with TRBD1 matching 7 bases. CDR3 size: 14 residues. V shed 4 bases, J shed 4 bases, and the junction held 6 bases outside the gene matches. The germline V gene has CDR1 MNHEY and CDR2 SVGAGI. The CDR3 sequence: CASSSVQGPYGYTF. The CDR3 bases are TGTGCCAGCAGTTCAGTACAGGGGCCCTATGGCTACACCTTC.

This clonotype was observed at least ten times. As DNA, the CDR3 is TGTGCCAGCAAACCGGGACAGGGCCCCTACGAGCAGTACTTC. Translation gives CASKPGQGPYEQYF. The chain combines TRBV7-2 with TRBJ2-7; 9 bases fit TRBD1. Trimming cost V 7 bases and J 2 bases; bases outside gene matches: 6. This CDR3 region has 14 residues. CDR1 and CDR2 (germline): SGHTA, FQGNSA.